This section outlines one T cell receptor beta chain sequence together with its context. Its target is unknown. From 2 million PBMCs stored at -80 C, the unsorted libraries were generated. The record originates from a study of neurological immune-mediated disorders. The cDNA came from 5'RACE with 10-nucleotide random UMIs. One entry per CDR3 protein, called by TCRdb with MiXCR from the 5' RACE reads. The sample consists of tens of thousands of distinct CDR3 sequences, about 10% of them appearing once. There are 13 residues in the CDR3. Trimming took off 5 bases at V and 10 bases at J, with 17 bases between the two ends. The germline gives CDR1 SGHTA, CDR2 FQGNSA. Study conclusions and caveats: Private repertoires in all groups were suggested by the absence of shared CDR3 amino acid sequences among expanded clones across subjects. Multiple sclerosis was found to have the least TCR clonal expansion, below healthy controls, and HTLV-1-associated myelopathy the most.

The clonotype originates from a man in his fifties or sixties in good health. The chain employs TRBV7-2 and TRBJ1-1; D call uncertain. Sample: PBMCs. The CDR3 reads CASSPAWPTRAFF. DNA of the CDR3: TGTGCCAGCAGCCCCGCTTGGCCAACGAGAGCTTTCTTT.